The clone carrying this TCR beta chain was observed a handful of times. Its antigen is not known. The germline V gene has CDR1 ENHRY and CDR2 SYGVKD. Trimming stripped 5 bases from V and 3 bases from J, with 1 base between. This CDR3 spans 10 amino acids. Unique-molecular-identifier-tagged TCR beta cDNA libraries were used. TCRdb re-called the PCR reads through MiXCR, storing one row per CDR3 protein. The sample has about 820,000 distinct CDR3 sequences, about 50% seen once. This sample is part of a study of post-analysis software for immune sequencing data. Regarding the study as a whole: Compared with controls, patients had more of about 5 TRBV segments, including TRBV5-6, TRBV5-1 and TRBV20-1.

The receptor's source is a girl aged 10 to 17 with multiple sclerosis. Sequences were obtained from blood. This chain connects TRBV10-3 to TRBJ2-5; no firm D call. As DNA, the CDR3 is TGTGCCATCAGTAAAGAGACCCAGTACTTC. Translation gives CAISKETQYF.